This record concerns one T cell receptor beta chain sequence. With 4 bases clipped from V and 2 bases from J, the junction kept 7 bases outside the gene matches. The germline V gene encodes CDR1 SGHRS and CDR2 YFSETQ. This CDR3 has 15 amino acids. This sample was included in a study of shared clonotypes between healthy human individuals. The material for each subset, its genomic DNA, was split evenly across several immunoSEQ plates. Method: immunoSEQ multiplex PCR; TCRdb's copy keeps in-frame clones and lacks some. The repertoire holds over a million clones, with roughly 95% as singletons. Material: naive CD4+ T cells sorted from blood. As to subset: CD45RA+ positively selected. The TCR was taken from a man under 40 in good health. This sequence joins TRBV5-1 and TRBJ1-1, with TRBD1 matching 8 bases. This CDR3 is CASSQRTGLNTEAFF. CDR3 bases: TGCGCCAGCAGCCAAAGGACAGGGCTAAACACTGAAGCTTTCTTT.